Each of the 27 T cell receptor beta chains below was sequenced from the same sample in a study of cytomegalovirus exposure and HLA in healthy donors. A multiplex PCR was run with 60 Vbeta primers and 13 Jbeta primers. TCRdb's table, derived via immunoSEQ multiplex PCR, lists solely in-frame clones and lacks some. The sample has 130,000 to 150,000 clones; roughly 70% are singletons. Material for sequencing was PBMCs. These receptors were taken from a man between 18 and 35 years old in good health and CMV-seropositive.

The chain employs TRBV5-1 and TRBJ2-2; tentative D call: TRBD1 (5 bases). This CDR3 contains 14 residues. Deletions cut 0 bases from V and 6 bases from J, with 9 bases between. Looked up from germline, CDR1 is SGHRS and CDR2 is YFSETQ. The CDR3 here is CASSLAGLSGELFF. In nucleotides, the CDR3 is TGCGCCAGCAGCTTGGCAGGGCTTTCCGGGGAGCTGTTTTTT.

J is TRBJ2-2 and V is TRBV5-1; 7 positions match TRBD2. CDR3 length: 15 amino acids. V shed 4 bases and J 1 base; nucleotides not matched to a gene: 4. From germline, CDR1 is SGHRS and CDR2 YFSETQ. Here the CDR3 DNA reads TGCGCCAGCAGCAATGGGGGGGTGAACACCGGGGAGCTGTTTTTT. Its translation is CASSNGGVNTGELFF.

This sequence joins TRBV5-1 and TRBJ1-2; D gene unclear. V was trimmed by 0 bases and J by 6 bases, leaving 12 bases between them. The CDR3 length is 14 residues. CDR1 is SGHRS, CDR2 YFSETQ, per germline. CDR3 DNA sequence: TGCGCCAGCAGCTTGGCCGGGGATCGGCATGGCTACACCTTC. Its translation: CASSLAGDRHGYTF.

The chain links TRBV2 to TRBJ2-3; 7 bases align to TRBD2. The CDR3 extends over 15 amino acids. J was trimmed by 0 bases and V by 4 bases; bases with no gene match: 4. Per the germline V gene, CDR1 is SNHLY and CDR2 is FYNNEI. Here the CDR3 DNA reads TGTGCCAGCAGTGTACCAGCGGGGAGCACAGATACGCAGTATTTT. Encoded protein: CASSVPAGSTDTQYF.

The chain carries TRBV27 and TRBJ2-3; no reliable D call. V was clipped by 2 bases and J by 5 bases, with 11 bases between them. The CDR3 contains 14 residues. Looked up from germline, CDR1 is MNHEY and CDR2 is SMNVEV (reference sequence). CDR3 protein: CASSLQQPRDTQYF. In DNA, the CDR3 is TGTGCCAGCAGTTTACAACAGCCCAGAGATACGCAGTATTTT.

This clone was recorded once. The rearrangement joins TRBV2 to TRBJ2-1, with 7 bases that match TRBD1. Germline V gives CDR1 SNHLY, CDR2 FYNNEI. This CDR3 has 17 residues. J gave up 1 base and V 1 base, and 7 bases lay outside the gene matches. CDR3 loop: CASSEDPGQFSYNEQFF. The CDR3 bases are TGTGCCAGCAGTGAAGACCCGGGACAGTTTTCCTACAATGAGCAGTTCTTC.

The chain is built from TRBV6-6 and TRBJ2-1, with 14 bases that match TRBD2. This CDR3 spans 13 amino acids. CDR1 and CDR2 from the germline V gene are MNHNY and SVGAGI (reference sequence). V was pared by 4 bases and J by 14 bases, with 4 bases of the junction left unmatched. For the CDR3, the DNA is TGTGCCAGCAGTTCCGAGGGACTAGCGGGGGAGTTCTTC. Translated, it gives CASSSEGLAGEFF.

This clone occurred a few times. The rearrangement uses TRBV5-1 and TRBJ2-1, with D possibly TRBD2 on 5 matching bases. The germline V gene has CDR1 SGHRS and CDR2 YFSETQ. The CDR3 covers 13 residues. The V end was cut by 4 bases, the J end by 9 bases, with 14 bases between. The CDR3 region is CASSLISGGEQFF. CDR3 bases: TGCGCCAGCAGCCTCATTTCTGGAGGTGAGCAGTTCTTC.

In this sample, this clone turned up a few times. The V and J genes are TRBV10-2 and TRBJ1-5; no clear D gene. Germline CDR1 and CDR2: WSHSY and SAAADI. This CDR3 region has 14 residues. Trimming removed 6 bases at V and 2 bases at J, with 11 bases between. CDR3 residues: CASSISPRNQPQHF. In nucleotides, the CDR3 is TGCGCCAGCAGCATAAGCCCCCGCAATCAGCCCCAGCATTTT.

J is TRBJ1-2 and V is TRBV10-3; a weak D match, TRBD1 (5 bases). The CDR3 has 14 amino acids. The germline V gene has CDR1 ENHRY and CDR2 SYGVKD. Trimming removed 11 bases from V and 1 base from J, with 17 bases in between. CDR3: CAVPSPDSNYGYTF. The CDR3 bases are TGTGCCGTTCCCTCCCCCGACAGTAACTATGGCTACACCTTC.

CDR3 region: CASSRSGQPNEQFF. The DNA of the CDR3 is TGTGCCAGCAGCCGCTCGGGACAGCCCAATGAGCAGTTCTTC. The V call is TRBV7-9, the J call TRBJ2-1; TRBD1 agrees at 7 bases. V trimming: 5 bases; J trimming: 6 bases; junction bases outside the gene matches: 7. The germline gives CDR1 SEHNR, CDR2 FQNEAQ (reference sequence). The CDR3 spans 14 residues.

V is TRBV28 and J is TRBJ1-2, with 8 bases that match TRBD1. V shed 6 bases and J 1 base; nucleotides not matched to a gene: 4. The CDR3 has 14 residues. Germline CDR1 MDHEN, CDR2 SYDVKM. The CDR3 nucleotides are TGTGCCAGCAGCGCGGGACAGGTTAACTATGGCTACACCTTC. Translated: CASSAGQVNYGYTF.

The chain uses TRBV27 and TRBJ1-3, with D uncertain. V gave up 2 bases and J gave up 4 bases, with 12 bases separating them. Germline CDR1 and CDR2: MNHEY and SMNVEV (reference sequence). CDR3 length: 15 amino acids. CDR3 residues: CASSLRAPAGNTIYF. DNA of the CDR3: TGTGCCAGCAGTTTACGAGCCCCCGCCGGAAACACCATATATTTT.

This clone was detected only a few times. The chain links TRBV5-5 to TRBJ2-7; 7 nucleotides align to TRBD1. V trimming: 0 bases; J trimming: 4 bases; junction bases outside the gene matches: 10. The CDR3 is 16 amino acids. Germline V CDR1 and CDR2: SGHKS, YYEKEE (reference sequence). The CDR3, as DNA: TGTGCCAGCAGCTTGGGTCCGGACAGGCAGCTGTACGAGCAGTACTTC. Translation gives CASSLGPDRQLYEQYF.

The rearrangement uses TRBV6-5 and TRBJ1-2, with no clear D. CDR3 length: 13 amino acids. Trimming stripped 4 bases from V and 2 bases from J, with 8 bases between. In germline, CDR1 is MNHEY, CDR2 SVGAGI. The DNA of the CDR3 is TGTGCCAGCAGTTCGAGGGAGAACTATGGCTACACCTTC. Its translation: CASSSRENYGYTF.

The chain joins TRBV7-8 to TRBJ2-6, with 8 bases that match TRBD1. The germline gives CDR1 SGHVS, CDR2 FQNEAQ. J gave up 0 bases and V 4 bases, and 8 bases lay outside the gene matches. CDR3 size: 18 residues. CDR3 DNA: TGTGCCAGCAGCTCATTACCCGACAGGGGCTCTGGGGCCAACGTCCTGACTTTC. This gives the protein CASSSLPDRGSGANVLTF.

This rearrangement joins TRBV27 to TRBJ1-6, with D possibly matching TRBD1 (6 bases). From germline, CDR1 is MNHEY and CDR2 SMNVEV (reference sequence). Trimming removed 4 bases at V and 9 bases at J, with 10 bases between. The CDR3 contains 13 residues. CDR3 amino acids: CASSWTATSPLHF. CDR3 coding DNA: TGTGCCAGCAGTTGGACAGCCACTTCACCCCTCCACTTT.

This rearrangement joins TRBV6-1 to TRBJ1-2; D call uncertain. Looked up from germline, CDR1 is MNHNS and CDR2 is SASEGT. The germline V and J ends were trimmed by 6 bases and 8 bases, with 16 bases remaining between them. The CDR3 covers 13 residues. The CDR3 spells CASRLGPGEGYTF. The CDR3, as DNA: TGTGCCAGCAGGTTAGGTCCCGGGGAGGGCTACACCTTC.

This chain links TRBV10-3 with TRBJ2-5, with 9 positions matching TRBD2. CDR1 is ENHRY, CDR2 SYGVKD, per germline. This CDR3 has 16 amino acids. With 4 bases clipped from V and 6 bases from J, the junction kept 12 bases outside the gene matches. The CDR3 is CAISAAGRGGMQTQYF. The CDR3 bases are TGTGCCATCAGTGCCGCGGGGCGGGGGGGGATGCAGACCCAGTACTTC.

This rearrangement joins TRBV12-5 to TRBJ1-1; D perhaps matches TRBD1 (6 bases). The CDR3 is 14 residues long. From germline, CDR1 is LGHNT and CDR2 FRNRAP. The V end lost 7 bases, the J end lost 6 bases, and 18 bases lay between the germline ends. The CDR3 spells CASAPAGGRPEAFF. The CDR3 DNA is TGTGCTAGTGCTCCCGCGGGGGGGCGCCCTGAAGCTTTCTTT. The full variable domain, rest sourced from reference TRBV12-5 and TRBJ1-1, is DARVTQTPRHKVTEMGQEVTMRCQPILGHNTVFWYRQTMMQGLELLAYFRNRAPLDDSGMPKDRFSAEMPDATLATLKIQPSEPRDSAVYFCASAPAGGRPEAFFGQGTRLTVV.

The CDR3 DNA is TGTGCCAGCAGCAAAGGATGGGGACTAGCGGGATCCACCCCGTCGGCCAAAAACATTCAGTACTTC. This translates into CASSKGWGLAGSTPSAKNIQYF. This chain links TRBV21-1 with TRBJ2-4; the tabulated D call, TRBD2, remains unverified against the DNA. TRBV21-1 is tagged as a pseudogene. This CDR3 spans 22 amino acids.

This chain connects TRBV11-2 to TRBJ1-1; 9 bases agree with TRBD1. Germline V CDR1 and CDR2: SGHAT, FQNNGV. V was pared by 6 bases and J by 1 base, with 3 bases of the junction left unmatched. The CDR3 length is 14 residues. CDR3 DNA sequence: TGTGCCAGCAGGACGGACAGGGGGAACACTGAAGCTTTCTTT. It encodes CASRTDRGNTEAFF.

Here the CDR3 reads CASSPWGGYTEAFF. CDR3 bases: TGTGCCAGCAGTCCCTGGGGGGGATACACTGAAGCTTTCTTT. The gene calls are TRBV2 and TRBJ1-1; TRBD1 is a possible D gene (5 bases). This CDR3 region has 14 residues. Per the germline V gene, CDR1 is SNHLY and CDR2 is FYNNEI. Trimming cost V 5 bases and J 3 bases, with 13 bases left between them.

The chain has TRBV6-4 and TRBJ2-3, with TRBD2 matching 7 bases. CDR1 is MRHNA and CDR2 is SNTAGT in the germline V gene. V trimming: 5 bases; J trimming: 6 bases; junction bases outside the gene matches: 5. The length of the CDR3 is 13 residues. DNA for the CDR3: TGTGCCAGCAGTTACGGGGGGAGCGATACGCAGTATTTT. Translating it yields CASSYGGSDTQYF.

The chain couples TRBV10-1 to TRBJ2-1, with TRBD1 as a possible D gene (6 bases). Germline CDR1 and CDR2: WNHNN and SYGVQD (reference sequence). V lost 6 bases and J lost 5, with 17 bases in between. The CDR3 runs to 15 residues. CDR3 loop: CASSPTRTVNNEQFF. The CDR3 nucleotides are TGCGCCAGCAGCCCCACGAGGACAGTTAACAATGAGCAGTTCTTC.

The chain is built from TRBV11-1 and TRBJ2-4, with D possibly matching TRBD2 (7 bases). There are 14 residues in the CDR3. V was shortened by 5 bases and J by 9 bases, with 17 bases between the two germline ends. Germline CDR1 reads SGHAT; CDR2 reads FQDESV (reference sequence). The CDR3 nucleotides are TGTGCCAGCAGCGGTGGAAGGGGGGGTACCATTCAGTACTTC. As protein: CASSGGRGGTIQYF.

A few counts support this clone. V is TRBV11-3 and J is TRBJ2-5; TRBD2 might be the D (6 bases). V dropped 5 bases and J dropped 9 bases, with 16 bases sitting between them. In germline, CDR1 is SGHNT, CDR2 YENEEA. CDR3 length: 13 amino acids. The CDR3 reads CASSNREWEAQYF. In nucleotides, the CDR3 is TGTGCCAGCAGCAATCGGGAGTGGGAGGCCCAGTACTTC.